Following are 15 T cell receptor beta chains from one sample sequenced in a study of T-cell reconstitution after alpha-beta-depleted transplantation in children. Molecular barcoding with unique molecular identifiers was used for the TCRbeta library. TCRdb passed the PCR reads through MiXCR, listing each CDR3 protein once. The sample carries about 420,000 distinct CDR3 sequences, roughly a tenth recorded once. This sample comprised PBMCs from the stem cell graft donor, obtained from the stem cell graft. The receptor set was obtained from a human donor who donated a stem cell graft to a child with acute myeloid leukemia.

J is TRBJ2-3 and V is TRBV25-1; maybe TRBD2 (5 bases). Trimming left V 1 base short and J 6 bases short, with 14 bases between. Germline V gives CDR1 MGHDK, CDR2 SYGVNS. This CDR3 region has 15 residues. CDR3 DNA sequence: TGTGCCAGCAGTGAATTGACCGGAGGATCCGATACGCAGTATTTT. Its protein product is CASSELTGGSDTQYF. The full variable domain, its missing parts supplied by reference TRBV25-1 and TRBJ2-3, is EADIYQTPRYLVIGTGKKITLECSQTMGHDKMYWYQQDPGMELHLIHYSYGVNSTEKGDLSSESTVSRIRTEHFPLTLESARPSHTSQYLCASSELTGGSDTQYFGPGTRLTVL.

The CDR3 reads CASSIPGQGADEQFF. CDR3 bases: TGTGCCAGTAGTATCCCCGGGCAGGGGGCGGATGAGCAGTTCTTC. This chain links TRBV19 with TRBJ2-1; 8 nucleotides match TRBD1. After removal of 3 bases from V and 8 bases from J, the junction contained 9 bases not matched to a gene. Germline values: CDR1 LNHDA, CDR2 SQIVND (reference sequence). There are 15 residues in the CDR3.

This chain links TRBV20-1 with TRBJ2-7; TRBD2 is a possible D gene (6 bases). The germline V gene has CDR1 DFQATT and CDR2 SNEGSKA (reference sequence). V lost 3 bases, J lost 3 bases, and 12 bases lay in between. The CDR3 runs to 13 residues. The CDR3 nucleotides are TGCAGTGCTAGCAGTACTAGCAACTACGAGCAGTACTTC. This sequence encodes CSASSTSNYEQYF.

This clonotype came up a few times. The chain combines TRBV12-3 or TRBV12-4 with TRBJ2-3; 9 nucleotides align to TRBD2. The CDR3 is 16 amino acids. The ends lost 5 bases at V and 2 bases at J; junction bases unmatched: 8. CDR3 sequence: CASSHPASGNTDTQYF. CDR3 sequence (DNA): TGTGCCAGCAGTCATCCTGCTAGCGGGAACACAGATACGCAGTATTTT.

This clonotype came up a few times. The CDR3 DNA follows: TGTGCCAGCAGTTATTTAGCGGTGTACGAGCAGTACTTC. Translated: CASSYLAVYEQYF. The chain couples TRBV6-2 or TRBV6-3 to TRBJ2-7, with D possibly matching TRBD2 (6 bases). The CDR3 is made up of 13 amino acids. Per the germline V gene, CDR1 is MNHEY and CDR2 is SVGEGT. V lost 3 bases, J lost 4 bases, and 10 bases lay in between.

This clonotype was recorded a few times. This sequence joins TRBV5-1 and TRBJ1-5; D unresolved. Germline assignment: CDR1 SGHRS and CDR2 YFSETQ. V was shortened by 0 bases and J by 8 bases, with 12 bases between the two germline ends. This CDR3 region has 14 residues. This chain's CDR3 is CASSLGTAREPQHF. The CDR3, as DNA: TGCGCCAGCAGCTTGGGGACCGCGCGGGAGCCCCAGCATTTT.

The rearrangement joins TRBV6-2 or TRBV6-3 to TRBJ2-1; TRBD2 aligns across 13 bases. V was pared by 7 bases and J by 5 bases, with 2 bases of the junction left unmatched. The CDR3 has 14 amino acids. Germline CDR1 is MNHEY and CDR2 is SVGEGT. The CDR3 sequence: CASNGLAGDNEQFF. The CDR3 DNA reads as TGTGCCAGCAACGGACTAGCGGGAGACAATGAGCAGTTCTTC.

The chain employs TRBV5-8 and TRBJ1-5, with TRBD1 as a possible D gene (6 bases). Germline CDR1 SGHTS, CDR2 YDEGEE. This CDR3 comprises 14 residues. V dropped 3 bases and J dropped 7 bases, with 14 bases sitting between them. CDR3 loop: CASSYGTRRQPQHF. The CDR3 DNA reads as TGTGCCAGCAGCTATGGGACAAGGAGGCAGCCCCAGCATTTT.

The rearrangement uses TRBV21-1 and TRBJ2-7. TRBV21-1 is a listed pseudogene. This CDR3 spans 12 amino acids. CDR3 in amino acids: CADTGTSYEQYV. The CDR3, as DNA: TGTGCCGACACGGGGACCTCCTACGAGCAGTACGTC.

The table lists this clonotype with many counts. The rearrangement joins TRBV12-3 or TRBV12-4 to TRBJ1-5, with a weak D call TRBD1 (6 bases). The CDR3 contains 15 residues. Trimming took off 6 bases at V and 0 bases at J, with 12 bases between the two ends. CDR3: CASRAQGNSNQPQHF. In DNA form, the CDR3 reads TGTGCCAGCAGGGCCCAGGGGAATAGCAATCAGCCCCAGCATTTT.

This clonotype turned up a few times. This chain links TRBV10-1 with TRBJ1-5; a possible D gene is TRBD1 (6 bases). The CDR3 has 17 amino acids. Germline V gene lookup returns CDR1 WNHNN and CDR2 SYGVQD (reference sequence). Trimming left V 4 bases short and J 1 base short, with 17 bases between. CDR3: CASSAMGDTISNQPQHF. The CDR3 region has the DNA TGCGCCAGCAGTGCCATGGGGGACACCATAAGCAATCAGCCCCAGCATTTT.

This clonotype has a count of ten or more. The CDR3 region is CSATTGDYEQYV. The CDR3 nucleotides read TGCAGTGCCACGACAGGGGACTACGAGCAGTACGTC. The chain recombines TRBV20-1 with TRBJ2-7; 8 nucleotides agree with TRBD1. CDR1 and CDR2 from the germline V gene are DFQATT and SNEGSKA (reference sequence). The CDR3 extends over 12 amino acids. V lost 6 bases and J lost 3; bases outside the gene matches: 4.

The CDR3 protein is CASSLGWNQGNTEAFF. The CDR3 DNA is TGCGCCAGCAGCTTGGGTTGGAATCAGGGGAACACTGAAGCTTTCTTT. The chain links TRBV5-1 to TRBJ1-1; tentative D call: TRBD1 (5 bases). Germline values: CDR1 SGHRS, CDR2 YFSETQ. V lost 0 bases to trimming and J lost 1 base, with 13 bases between them. There are 16 residues in the CDR3. The full variable domain, completed using reference TRBV5-1 and TRBJ1-1, is KAGVTQTPRYLIKTRGQQVTLSCSPISGHRSVSWYQQTPGQGLQFLFEYFSETQRNKGNFPGRFSGRQFSNSRSEMNVSTLELGDSALYLCASSLGWNQGNTEAFFGQGTRLTVV.

In this sample, this clonotype turned up a few times. This chain links TRBV20-1 with TRBJ2-1; 9 bases map to TRBD2. The V gene end was trimmed by 3 bases and the J gene end by 6 bases; junction bases not matched to a gene: 6. Germline V gene data show CDR1 as DFQATT and CDR2 as SNEGSKA (reference sequence). This CDR3 contains 14 residues. The CDR3 sequence: CSASLAGTSNEQFF. The CDR3 DNA sequence: TGCAGTGCTAGTCTAGCGGGGACGTCCAATGAGCAGTTCTTC.

This clonotype showed up many times. This CDR3 reads CASSLVQGSKNIQYF. The DNA for the CDR3 is TGTGCCAGCAGTTTGGTCCAGGGGAGCAAAAACATTCAGTACTTC. The chain joins TRBV12-3 or TRBV12-4 to TRBJ2-4; weak D call: TRBD1 (6 bases). The length of the CDR3 is 15 residues. V was shortened by 3 bases and J by 3 bases, with 12 bases between the two germline ends.